This T cell receptor beta chain was observed in a study of technical replicates of blood from a few donors. TCRdb keeps only in-frame clones here, not all; method: immunoSEQ multiplex PCR. The table records 12,000 or so clones, under 95% of them present only once. This CDR3 spans 15 amino acids. Germline assignment: CDR1 SGHRS and CDR2 YFSETQ. Trimming pared 5 bases from V and 1 base from J, leaving 13 bases between. This TCR came from a human donor in good health. The sequencing sample was made of PBMCs. The gene calls are TRBV5-1 and TRBJ1-5, with a weak D call TRBD1 (6 bases). CDR3 DNA sequence: TGCGCCAGCAGTTTTACAGGGATCAGCAATCAGCCCCAGCATTTT. Translated: CASSFTGISNQPQHF. The full variable domain, completed using reference TRBV5-1 and TRBJ1-5, is KAGVTQTPRYLIKTRGQQVTLSCSPISGHRSVSWYQQTPGQGLQFLFEYFSETQRNKGNFPGRFSGRQFSNSRSEMNVSTLELGDSALYLCASSFTGISNQPQHFGDGTRLSIL.